What follows are 30 T cell receptor beta chains derived from one specimen sequenced in a study of cytomegalovirus exposure and HLA in healthy donors. Both 60 Vbeta primers and 13 Jbeta primers went into the PCR. Clones were sequenced by immunoSEQ multiplex PCR, and TCRdb holds only the in-frame ones, with some missing. The sample consists of about 150,000 clones, approximately 72% of them appearing once. The sequencing input was PBMCs. These receptor sequences come from a woman aged 55-70 years in good health and CMV-seronegative.

V usage is TRBV2 and J usage is TRBJ2-1; 8 bases map to TRBD1. Trimming removed 6 bases from V and 10 bases from J; junction bases left unmatched: 11. The V gene's germline CDR1 is SNHLY and CDR2 FYNNEI. The CDR3 has 14 residues. This CDR3 reads CASSWDRRPEEQFF. DNA for the CDR3: TGTGCCAGCAGCTGGGACAGGCGTCCGGAAGAGCAGTTCTTC. The variable domain in full, with the rest retrieved from reference TRBV2 and TRBJ2-1, is EPEVTQTPSHQVTQMGQEVILRCVPISNHLYFYWYRQILGQKVEFLVSFYNNEISEKSEIFDDQFSVERPDGSNFTLKIRSTKLEDSAMYFCASSWDRRPEEQFFGPGTRLTVL.

This clone was seen only a few times. The V gene is TRBV5-1, the J gene TRBJ2-7; 8 positions match TRBD1. The CDR3 totals 17 residues. Losses at the gene ends were 0 bases for V and 1 base for J; bases not matched to a gene: 9. The germline V gene has CDR1 SGHRS and CDR2 YFSETQ. This chain's CDR3 is CASSLAARDRRSYEQYF. CDR3 coding DNA: TGCGCCAGCAGCTTGGCCGCGAGGGACAGGCGATCCTACGAGCAGTACTTC.

The V call is TRBV7-8, the J call TRBJ2-3; TRBD2 agrees at 8 bases. The CDR3 consists of 15 residues. CDR1 SGHVS and CDR2 FQNEAQ come from the germline V gene. Unmatched junction bases numbered 5, after V lost 6 bases and J lost 0 bases. DNA for the CDR3: TGTGCCAGCAGTTTCGGGGGGGTTAGCACAGATACGCAGTATTTT. This translates into CASSFGGVSTDTQYF.

V is TRBV6-5 and J is TRBJ1-6, with D possibly matching TRBD1 (5 bases). V was cut by 7 bases and J by 7 bases, with 14 bases left in between. The CDR3 runs to 14 residues. From germline, CDR1 is MNHEY and CDR2 SVGAGI. CDR3 residues: CASTWGNLNSPLHF. The CDR3 DNA follows: TGTGCCAGCACCTGGGGCAACCTAAATTCACCCCTCCACTTT.

V is TRBV2 and J is TRBJ2-7; unclear D gene. The CDR3 runs to 12 residues. The V and J ends lost 0 bases and 6 bases respectively, with 6 bases between them. The germline gives CDR1 SNHLY, CDR2 FYNNEI. The CDR3 protein is CASSEALAEQYF. The CDR3 DNA is TGTGCCAGCAGTGAAGCGCTGGCCGAGCAGTACTTC.

In regard to this clone: Mismatch with germline at one junction end may stem from a read error. The V and J genes are TRBV7-9 and TRBJ1-4; TRBD1 might be the D (5 bases). Germline V gives CDR1 SEHNR, CDR2 FQNEAQ (reference sequence). The CDR3 covers 17 residues. The CDR3 DNA is TGTTCCAGCAGCTTAGTATCGGGAGCAGGGACTAATGAAAAACTGTTTTTT. It specifies CSSSLVSGAGTNEKLFF.

The V and J genes are TRBV11-3 and TRBJ1-3; D not certain. Germline V lookup: CDR1 SGHNT, CDR2 YENEEA. The CDR3 covers 15 residues. V was clipped by 0 bases and J by 1 base, with 7 bases between them. The CDR3 DNA reads TGTGCCAGCAGCTTAGAAGGCAGGTCTGGAAACACCATATATTTT. Amino acid sequence: CASSLEGRSGNTIYF.

The V gene is TRBV9, the J gene TRBJ1-1; D not certain. The germline V gene encodes CDR1 SGDLS and CDR2 YYNGEE. The length of the CDR3 is 14 residues. V gave up 2 bases and J gave up 0 bases, with 8 bases separating them. The CDR3 DNA reads TGTGCCAGCAGCGTTAATGTAGTGAACACTGAAGCTTTCTTT. This translates into CASSVNVVNTEAFF.

This clone was counted a few times. The chain joins TRBV19 to TRBJ2-1, with 9 bases fitting TRBD1. V was clipped by 2 bases and J by 7 bases; unmatched bases: 3. The CDR3 contains 14 residues. Germline V CDR1 and CDR2: LNHDA, SQIVND (reference sequence). CDR3 sequence reads: CASSITGTGNEQFF. The CDR3 region has the DNA TGTGCCAGTAGTATAACCGGGACAGGGAATGAGCAGTTCTTC.

V is TRBV7-9 and J is TRBJ1-2; 8 bases align to TRBD1. The trim removed 8 bases at V and 6 bases at J, leaving 8 bases unmatched. The CDR3 spans 13 residues. Germline CDR1 and CDR2: SEHNR and FQNEAQ (reference sequence). The CDR3 is CASPRDRGDGYTF. In nucleotides, the CDR3 is TGTGCCAGCCCCCGTGACAGGGGAGATGGCTACACCTTC.

This chain links TRBV5-1 with TRBJ1-1; 12 bases are shared with TRBD1. Germline loops: CDR1 SGHRS, CDR2 YFSETQ. The CDR3 sequence is 16 residues long. With 3 bases clipped from V and 3 bases from J, the junction kept 6 bases outside the gene matches. The chain's CDR3 is CASSSRDRGQYTEAFF. In nucleotides, the CDR3 is TGCGCCAGCAGCTCCCGGGACAGGGGGCAGTACACTGAAGCTTTCTTT.

Here the CDR3 DNA reads TGTGCCAGTTTTTTCAAGCAGAAGGCGGCATACGAGCAGTACTTC. It encodes CASFFKQKAAYEQYF. The chain recombines TRBV2 with TRBJ2-7; D is uncertain. The CDR3 sequence is 15 residues long. The V and J ends lost 9 bases and 4 bases respectively, with 22 bases between them. Germline values: CDR1 SNHLY, CDR2 FYNNEI.

The chain is built from TRBV9 and TRBJ2-3; 9 bases are a match to TRBD2. Germline V gene data show CDR1 as SGDLS and CDR2 as YYNGEE. This CDR3 has 14 residues. V was clipped by 2 bases and J by 7 bases; unmatched bases: 5. The CDR3 region is CASSVLSGGNTQYF. For the CDR3, the DNA is TGTGCCAGCAGCGTTCTTAGCGGGGGAAATACGCAGTATTTT.

This clone was found a few times. The genes are TRBV25-1 and TRBJ1-2, with TRBD1 identical over 8 bases. The V gene's germline CDR1 is MGHDK and CDR2 SYGVNS. The length of the CDR3 is 13 residues. After removal of 5 bases from V and 8 bases from J, the junction contained 7 bases not matched to a gene. CDR3 protein: CASSSGGAEGYTF. The CDR3 DNA reads as TGTGCCAGCAGTTCAGGGGGCGCGGAAGGCTACACCTTC.

This clone showed up just once. The V and J genes are TRBV28 and TRBJ2-3; no reliable D call. The CDR3 consists of 13 residues. Trimming took off 9 bases at V and 2 bases at J, with 12 bases between the two ends. Per the germline V gene, CDR1 is MDHEN and CDR2 is SYDVKM. The CDR3 sequence is CASCQAHTDTQYF. The CDR3 bases are TGTGCCAGTTGCCAAGCCCACACAGATACGCAGTATTTT.

The chain is built from TRBV14 and TRBJ2-1; TRBD2 matches 11 bases. The CDR3 extends over 18 amino acids. From germline, CDR1 is SGHDN and CDR2 FVKESK. Losses at the gene ends were 3 bases for V and 1 base for J; bases not matched to a gene: 8. The CDR3 DNA reads TGTGCCAGCAGCCACCTAGCGGGAGGACGCATTTCCTACAATGAGCAGTTCTTC. It yields the protein CASSHLAGGRISYNEQFF. The whole variable domain, filled in from reference TRBV14 and TRBJ2-1, reads EAGVTQFPSHSVIEKGQTVTLRCDPISGHDNLYWYRRVMGKEIKFLLHFVKESKQDESGMPNNRFLAERTGGTYSTLKVQPAELEDSGVYFCASSHLAGGRISYNEQFFGPGTRLTVL.

The chain combines TRBV6-4 with TRBJ2-1; TRBD2 matches 10 bases. Germline V gene data show CDR1 as MRHNA and CDR2 as SNTAGT. The ends lost 6 bases at V and 3 bases at J; junction bases unmatched: 5. There are 15 residues in the CDR3. DNA for the CDR3: TGTGCCAGCAGCCCCTTAGCGGGGGGCTACAATGAGCAGTTCTTC. Its translation is CASSPLAGGYNEQFF.

The chain combines TRBV19 with TRBJ2-3, with 7 bases that match TRBD2. The ends lost 5 bases at V and 2 bases at J; junction bases unmatched: 10. The CDR3 sequence is 16 residues long. Per the germline V gene, CDR1 is LNHDA and CDR2 is SQIVND (reference sequence). The CDR3 DNA reads TGTGCCAGTAGTGGGGTACCAGCGGGGCTCACAGATACGCAGTATTTT. Its translation is CASSGVPAGLTDTQYF.

The sample holds one count of this clone. The V and J genes are TRBV6-1 and TRBJ2-7, with 10 bases that match TRBD2. Germline CDR1 MNHNS, CDR2 SASEGT. The CDR3 has 16 amino acids. Losses at the gene ends were 2 bases for V and 5 bases for J; bases not matched to a gene: 9. This CDR3 reads CASSEITSGIKHEQYF. DNA of the CDR3: TGTGCCAGCAGTGAAATAACTAGCGGGATCAAACACGAGCAGTACTTC.

This chain connects TRBV5-1 to TRBJ1-1, with TRBD1 identical over 9 bases. Trimming at V came to 3 bases and at J to 5 bases, leaving 2 bases not matched to a gene. Germline CDR1 reads SGHRS; CDR2 reads YFSETQ. CDR3 length: 13 residues. The CDR3 is CASSYRGQTEAFF. CDR3 DNA: TGCGCCAGCAGCTACAGGGGGCAGACTGAAGCTTTCTTT.

This clone was seen once. The chain is built from TRBV9 and TRBJ2-5, with a tentative D call TRBD2 (5 bases). V gave up 5 bases and J gave up 1 base, with 12 bases separating them. Germline V gives CDR1 SGDLS, CDR2 YYNGEE. CDR3 length equals 14 residues. This chain's CDR3 is CASSGRTPQETQYF. The CDR3 coding sequence is TGTGCCAGCAGTGGGAGAACGCCCCAAGAGACCCAGTACTTC.

CDR3 nucleotide sequence: TGTGCCAGCAGTGAATACTCCCTTGAGGAGACCCAGTACTTC. Its protein product is CASSEYSLEETQYF. This chain connects TRBV25-1 to TRBJ2-5, with D hard to call. The V and J ends lost 0 bases and 5 bases respectively, with 10 bases between them. The germline V gene has CDR1 MGHDK and CDR2 SYGVNS. The CDR3 covers 14 residues. Looking up the rest from reference TRBV25-1 and TRBJ2-5 gives the full variable domain: EADIYQTPRYLVIGTGKKITLECSQTMGHDKMYWYQQDPGMELHLIHYSYGVNSTEKGDLSSESTVSRIRTEHFPLTLESARPSHTSQYLCASSEYSLEETQYFGPGTRLLVL.

This clone was counted only a few times. The rearrangement links TRBV6-5 to TRBJ1-2; D gene unclear. The CDR3 sequence is 13 residues long. Per germline, CDR1 MNHEY and CDR2 SVGAGI. Trimming cost V 0 bases and J 4 bases, with 6 bases left between them. The CDR3, as DNA: TGTGCCAGCAGTTACTCGAGGTCCTATGGCTACACCTTC. This gives the protein CASSYSRSYGYTF.

This chain uses TRBV5-1 with TRBJ1-3; possibly TRBD1 for D (5 bases). Germline-derived CDR1 and CDR2 are SGHRS and YFSETQ. Trimming cost V 4 bases and J 0 bases, with 17 bases left between them. The length of the CDR3 is 17 residues. The CDR3 nucleotides are TGCGCCAGCAGCCCCGATGGGGGGACTTTCTCTGGAAACACCATATATTTT. This encodes CASSPDGGTFSGNTIYF.

The chain couples TRBV7-9 to TRBJ2-7, with TRBD2 identical over 7 bases. The V gene end was trimmed by 1 base and the J gene end by 6 bases; junction bases not matched to a gene: 6. Germline V gene lookup returns CDR1 SEHNR and CDR2 FQNEAQ (reference sequence). There are 14 residues in the CDR3. The CDR3 loop is CASSLGGRAGEQYF. The DNA for the CDR3 is TGTGCCAGCAGCTTAGGGGGGAGGGCTGGCGAGCAGTACTTC.

V is TRBV28 and J is TRBJ1-5; 9 nucleotides align to TRBD1. The CDR3 is made up of 14 amino acids. V lost 5 bases, J lost 9 bases, and 8 bases stayed unmatched. The germline gives CDR1 MDHEN, CDR2 SYDVKM. In DNA, the CDR3 is TGTGCCAGCAGTCGGACAGGGGAGAGCCCGCCCCAGCATTTT. Translating it yields CASSRTGESPPQHF.

CDR3: CASSLSSGDEQFF. The CDR3 coding sequence is TGTGCCAGCAGTTTATCCTCAGGGGATGAGCAGTTCTTC. The chain links TRBV28 to TRBJ2-1, with D possibly matching TRBD1 (6 bases). V lost 1 base and J 8 bases, leaving 9 bases between the germline ends. The length of the CDR3 is 13 residues. The germline V gene has CDR1 MDHEN and CDR2 SYDVKM.

Regarding this clone: A read error may account for a junction end that differs from germline. V is TRBV7-9 and J is TRBJ2-1, with D possibly TRBD2 on 5 matching bases. The CDR3 has 11 amino acids. Germline CDR1 is SEHNR and CDR2 is FQNEAQ (reference sequence). In DNA form, the CDR3 reads TGTTCCAGCAGCGAAGGGAGTGAGCAGTTCTTC. It is translated as CSSSEGSEQFF.

V usage is TRBV7-2 and J usage is TRBJ2-1; D call uncertain. The CDR3 spans 16 residues. Trimming stripped 4 bases from V and 0 bases from J, with 13 bases between. Germline CDR1 reads SGHTA; CDR2 reads FQGNSA. The CDR3 sequence: CASSSRLFSSYNEQFF. The DNA for the CDR3 is TGTGCCAGCAGCTCGAGGTTGTTTAGCTCCTACAATGAGCAGTTCTTC.

This chain links TRBV5-4 with TRBJ1-1, with 9 bases that match TRBD1. Germline trimming cut 3 bases from V and 1 base from J; bases unmatched to any gene: 4. This CDR3 has 15 amino acids. CDR1 is SGHNT and CDR2 is YYREEE in the germline V gene (reference sequence). CDR3 in amino acids: CASSWDRDANTEAFF. In DNA form, the CDR3 reads TGTGCCAGCAGCTGGGACAGGGATGCGAACACTGAAGCTTTCTTT.